The rows below give T cell receptor beta chains drawn from one sample of a study of T cells expressing NK-cell markers. TCRdb reprocessed the 5' RACE reads and reports one entry per CDR3 protein, with no DNA. In all, the sample yields over 350,000 distinct CDR3 sequences. Sequencing input: blood T cells: a sorted CD56 or NKG2C T cell subset, CD4+ or CD8+ T cells, or bulk PBMC T cells (not recorded which). The receptors here all came from a woman between 45 and 60 years old in good health. Each CDR3 is given with its conserved first and last residue. Fields, in order: J gene, V gene, CDR3 protein.

J gene: TRBJ1-5; V gene: TRBV29-1; CDR3 protein: CSARTANNQPQHF
J gene: TRBJ1-5; V gene: TRBV7-2; CDR3 protein: CASSLDRDRQPQHF
J gene: TRBJ2-4; V gene: TRBV20-1; CDR3 protein: CSARRVTPAKNIQYF
J gene: TRBJ2-4; V gene: TRBV14; CDR3 protein: CASSQGQGFSIAKNIQYF
J gene: TRBJ2-5; V gene: TRBV24-1; CDR3 protein: CATSDPRTEVQTQYF
J gene: TRBJ2-1; V gene: TRBV16; CDR3 protein: CASSQSMGPSSYNEQFF
J gene: TRBJ1-2; V gene: TRBV28; CDR3 protein: CASRRSYGYTF
J gene: TRBJ1-3; V gene: TRBV12-3/TRBV12-4; CDR3 protein: CASSQVRVLQGNTIYF
J gene: TRBJ2-3; V gene: TRBV4-1; CDR3 protein: CASSQGLAGANTDTQYF
J gene: TRBJ2-7; V gene: TRBV4-1; CDR3 protein: CASRTSGGSYEQYF
J gene: TRBJ2-1; V gene: TRBV7-2; CDR3 protein: CASSLDFSRYNEQFF
J gene: TRBJ1-1; V gene: TRBV12-3/TRBV12-4; CDR3 protein: CASSPRAPSLAFF
J gene: TRBJ2-5; V gene: TRBV3-1; CDR3 protein: CASRDQGEETQYF
J gene: TRBJ2-5; V gene: TRBV2; CDR3 protein: CASKRTSGREETQYF
J gene: TRBJ2-5; V gene: TRBV29-1; CDR3 protein: CSVRGTGGQETQYF
J gene: TRBJ2-7; V gene: TRBV20-1; CDR3 protein: CSASGTSGRADPYEQYF
J gene: TRBJ2-7; V gene: TRBV7-9; CDR3 protein: CAGGIGQGKYF
J gene: TRBJ2-3; V gene: TRBV5-5; CDR3 protein: CASSRASFTDTQYF
J gene: TRBJ1-6; V gene: TRBV14; CDR3 protein: CASSQDPRGRTPLHF
J gene: TRBJ2-1; V gene: TRBV27; CDR3 protein: CASRTGATNEQFF